The T cell receptor beta chain under discussion was sequenced for a study of blood T cells in healthy people across ages. Next came a second PCR, run for about 6 to 11 cycles, which used a sample-barcoded 5' primer along with a J-beta primer mix. Each CDR3 protein gets one entry after TCRdb re-called the 5' RACE reads with MiXCR. The sample includes about 1 million distinct CDR3 sequences, less than 50% of them seen just once. J was trimmed by 4 bases and V by 10 bases; bases with no gene match: 3. Germline V gene lookup returns CDR1 MNHEY and CDR2 SMNVEV (reference sequence). This CDR3 spans 12 amino acids.

The V and J genes are TRBV27 and TRBJ1-1, with 10 bases that match TRBD1. This TCR was recovered from a woman in her sixties or seventies in good health. The sequencing input was blood. CDR3 sequence (DNA): TGTGCCACGAGGACAGGGGGCACTGAAGCTTTCTTT. Translation: CATRTGGTEAFF.